The next 2 T cell receptor beta chains were all read from a single sample in a study of T cell responses to AZD1222 COVID-19 vaccine. The assay was immunoSEQ multiplex PCR, and TCRdb's table has in-frame clones only and misses some. Of under 150,000 clones in the sample, roughly 91% were seen once. Specimen: peripheral blood, collected on day 0 of MenACWY control vaccination. The receptors here all came from an adult in good health.

This chain links TRBV5-1 with TRBJ2-5, with 8 bases lining up with TRBD1. Germline V gene data show CDR1 as SGHRS and CDR2 as YFSETQ. With V trimmed by 0 bases and J by 0 bases, 10 bases remained unmatched. This CDR3 contains 18 residues. The CDR3 DNA reads TGCGCCAGCAGCTTGGACAGGGGGTCTGTGTGGAACCAAGAGACCCAGTACTTC. Protein product: CASSLDRGSVWNQETQYF.

The V and J genes are TRBV6-2 or TRBV6-3 and TRBJ1-1; the D is unclear. This CDR3 is 16 amino acids long. V was pared by 6 bases and J by 0 bases, with 17 bases between. Germline CDR1 reads MNHEY; CDR2 reads SVGEGT. The CDR3 region is CASSRPWQALNTEAFF. The CDR3 DNA follows: TGTGCCAGCAGCCGCCCCTGGCAGGCCCTGAACACTGAAGCTTTCTTT.